This T cell receptor beta chain came from a study of blood T cell repertoires in COVID-19. Germline values: CDR1 SEHNR, CDR2 FQNEAQ (reference sequence). The CDR3 contains 14 residues. Deletions cut 4 bases from V and 3 bases from J, with 9 bases between. Here immunoSEQ multiplex PCR was the method, and the copy in TCRdb shows in-frame clones only, minus some. This table holds under 300,000 clones, about nine tenths found once. The receptor was isolated from a man aged 30-40 years who had recovered from COVID-19. Material for sequencing was peripheral blood. The genes are TRBV7-9 and TRBJ2-2; D unclear. The CDR3 nucleotides are TGTGCCAGCAGCTCCCAAACATACACCGGGGAGCTGTTTTTT. Protein product: CASSSQTYTGELFF.